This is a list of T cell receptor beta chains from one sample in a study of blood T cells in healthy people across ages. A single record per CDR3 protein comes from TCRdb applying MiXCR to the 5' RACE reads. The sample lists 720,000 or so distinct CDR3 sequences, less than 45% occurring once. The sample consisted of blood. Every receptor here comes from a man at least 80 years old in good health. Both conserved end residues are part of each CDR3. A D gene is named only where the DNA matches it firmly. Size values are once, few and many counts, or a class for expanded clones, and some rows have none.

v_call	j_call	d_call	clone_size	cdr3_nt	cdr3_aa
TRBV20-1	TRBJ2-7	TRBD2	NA	TGCAGTGCTAGTCTGGCTAGCGGAGGCTACGAGCAGTACTTC	CSASLASGGYEQYF
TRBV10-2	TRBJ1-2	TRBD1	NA	TGCGCCAGCAGTGAGGGACAGGGGATGTATGGCTACACCTTC	CASSEGQGMYGYTF
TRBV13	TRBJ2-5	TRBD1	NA	TGTGCCAGCAGCTGGGGCAGGGGGGAGACCCAGTACTTC	CASSWGRGETQYF
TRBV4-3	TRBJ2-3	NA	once	TGCGCCAGCAGCCAAGATCTAAGAGTCACAGATACGCAGTATTTT	CASSQDLRVTDTQYF
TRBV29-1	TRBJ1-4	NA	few	TGCAGCGTTGGAGAAGTTGAAAAACTGTTTTTT	CSVGEVEKLFF
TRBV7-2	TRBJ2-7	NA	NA	TGTGCCAGCAGCCCGAGGGTTACATCCTACGAGCAGTACTTC	CASSPRVTSYEQYF
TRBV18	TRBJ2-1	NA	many	TGTGCCAGCTCACCAGCGGGGGCAAACAATGAGCAGTTCTTC	CASSPAGANNEQFF
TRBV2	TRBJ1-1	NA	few	TGTGCCAGCAGTGAAGCGTGGAACACTGAAGCTTTCTTT	CASSEAWNTEAFF
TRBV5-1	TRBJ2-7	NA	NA	TGCGCCAGCAGCTTGGTGGCAGGCAACCCCTACGAGCAGTACTTC	CASSLVAGNPYEQYF
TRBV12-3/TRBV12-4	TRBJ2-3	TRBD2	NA	TGTGCCAGCAGGTGGACTAGCGACTACACAGATACGCAGTATTTT	CASRWTSDYTDTQYF
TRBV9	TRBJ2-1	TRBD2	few	TGTGCCAGCTCTCGTGCGCGGGGGGGCCGAGGGGAGCAGTTCTTC	CASSRARGGRGEQFF
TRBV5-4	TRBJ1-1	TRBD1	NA	TGTGCCAGCAATTTCGGACAGGGGAACACTGAAGCTTTCTTT	CASNFGQGNTEAFF
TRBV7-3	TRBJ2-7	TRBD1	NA	TGTGCCAGCAGCTTAAATCCGGGACAGTCCTACGAGCAGTACTTC	CASSLNPGQSYEQYF
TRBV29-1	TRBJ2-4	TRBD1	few	TGCAGCGTTGCCGGGACAGGGAGAAACATTCAGTACTTC	CSVAGTGRNIQYF
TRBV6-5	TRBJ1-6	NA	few	TGTGCCAGCAGTTACCGCCGCACAGAACCTTTTTCACCCCTCCACTTT	CASSYRRTEPFSPLHF
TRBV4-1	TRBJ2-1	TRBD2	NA	TGCGCCAGCAGCCAAGAATGGGTAGCGGGAGTGGGCTACAATGAGCAGTTCTTC	CASSQEWVAGVGYNEQFF
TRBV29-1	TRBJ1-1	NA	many	TGCAGCGTTTCAAACACACGGACTGAAGCTTTCTTT	CSVSNTRTEAFF
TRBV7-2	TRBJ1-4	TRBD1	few	TGTGCCAGCAGCAATCAGGGGGGAACTAATGAAAAACTGTTTTTT	CASSNQGGTNEKLFF
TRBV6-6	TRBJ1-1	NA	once	TGTGCCAGCAGTCCCCGGGGTAGGCAGGGTACCACTGAAGCTTTCTTT	CASSPRGRQGTTEAFF
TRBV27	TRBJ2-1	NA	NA	TGTGCCAGCAGTTTGTTGGGGGGATATAGGTCCTACAATGAGCAGTTCTTC	CASSLLGGYRSYNEQFF
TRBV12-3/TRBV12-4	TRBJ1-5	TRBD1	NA	TGTGCCAGCAGTTTAGTGGGGACAGGGGATCAGCCCCAGCATTTT	CASSLVGTGDQPQHF
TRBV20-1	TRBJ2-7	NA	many	TGCAGTGCTAGAGATTTCGGGGACGAGCAGTACTTC	CSARDFGDEQYF
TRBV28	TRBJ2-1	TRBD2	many	TGTGCCAGCAGTGCCGTTACTAGCGGGCAGTTCTTC	CASSAVTSGQFF
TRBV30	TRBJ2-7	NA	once	TGTGCCTGGAGGCCTCTGGGGGGCGAGCAGTACTTC	CAWRPLGGEQYF
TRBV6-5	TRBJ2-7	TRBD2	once	TGTGCCAGCAAAACGACTAGCGGGGGGGACGGAGAGGCCCAGTACTTC	CASKTTSGGDGEAQYF
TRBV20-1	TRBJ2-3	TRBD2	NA	TGCAGTGCTAATGGACTAGCGGGGAGTCCAGATACGCAGTATTTT	CSANGLAGSPDTQYF
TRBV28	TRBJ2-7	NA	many	TGTGCCAGCAGAATGAGTGTTGTGGGGGAGCAGTACTTC	CASRMSVVGEQYF
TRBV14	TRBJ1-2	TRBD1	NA	TGTGCCAGCAGCTTCGGACAGGGGGATGGCTACACCTTC	CASSFGQGDGYTF
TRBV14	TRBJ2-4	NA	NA	TGTGCCAGCAGCCACCTGGGTGGGCAGTACTTC	CASSHLGGQYF
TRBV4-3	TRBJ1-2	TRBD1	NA	TGCGCCAGCAGCCCCAGGTATGCCGGGACAGGGCATGGCTACACCTTC	CASSPRYAGTGHGYTF
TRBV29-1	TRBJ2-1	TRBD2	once	TGCAGCGTTGGCGCTAGCGGGGGGAAAGAGACCCAGTTCTTC	CSVGASGGKETQFF
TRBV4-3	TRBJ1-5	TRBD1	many	TGCGCCAGCAGCCAAGCCGGGACAGGGGGTCAGCCCCAGCATTTT	CASSQAGTGGQPQHF
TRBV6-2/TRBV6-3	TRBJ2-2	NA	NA	TGTGCCACCGAGGACCCCCCGAACACCGGGGAGCTGTTTTTT	CATEDPPNTGELFF
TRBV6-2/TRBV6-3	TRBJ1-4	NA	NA	TGTGCCAGCAGTTACTCCGGGGCAACTAATGAAAAACTGTTTTTT	CASSYSGATNEKLFF
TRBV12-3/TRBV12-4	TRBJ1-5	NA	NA	TGTGCCTGCGCGCGGGCTGGCAATCAGCCCCAGCATTTT	CACARAGNQPQHF
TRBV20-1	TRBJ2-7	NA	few	TGCAGTGCTAGAGAGGCCCTAGGCAGATACGAGCAGTACTTC	CSAREALGRYEQYF
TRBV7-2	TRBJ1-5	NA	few	TGTGCCAGCAGTACAGTGGGGGTAGGTCAGCCCCAGCATTTT	CASSTVGVGQPQHF
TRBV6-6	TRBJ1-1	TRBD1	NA	TGTGCGAGCCCGCCACCGGGACAGGGATGGAACACTGAAGCTTTCTTT	CASPPPGQGWNTEAFF
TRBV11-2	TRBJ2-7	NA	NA	TGTGCCAGCAGCTTAAATAGTGTGACAGTATCCTACGAGCAGTACTTC	CASSLNSVTVSYEQYF
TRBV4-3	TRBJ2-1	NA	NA	TGCGCCAGCAGCCAAGATGGGAACAGGATGAATGAGCAGTTCTTC	CASSQDGNRMNEQFF
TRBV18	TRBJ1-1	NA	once	TGTGCCAGCTCCCCGGACGAGACAGCGAACACTGAAGCTTTCTTT	CASSPDETANTEAFF
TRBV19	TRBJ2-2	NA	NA	TGTGCCAGTAGTACGACCAGGGGAACCGGGGAGCTGTTTTTT	CASSTTRGTGELFF
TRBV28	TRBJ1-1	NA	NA	TGTGCCAGCAGTTTATTGAGAGGTGGGTCTAGGGACACTGAAGCTTTCTTT	CASSLLRGGSRDTEAFF
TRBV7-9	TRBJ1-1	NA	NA	TGTGCCAGCAGCTCGGAGAGTCGGACTGAAGCTTTCTTT	CASSSESRTEAFF
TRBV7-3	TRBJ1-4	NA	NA	TGTGCCAGCAGCTTAAGCCGGACAACTAATGAAAAACTGTTTTTT	CASSLSRTTNEKLFF